A single sample is the source of the 6 T cell receptor beta chains below, sequenced in a study of T cell repertoires in cytomegalovirus infection. For these receptors, no antigen is known. TCRdb re-analysed the reads in MiXCR, keeping a single row per CDR3 protein. Found here are around 800,000 distinct CDR3 sequences, roughly 33% of them singletons; the top ten hold 12%. The source was cultured CD8+ T cells from PBMCs, collected from culture after CMV antigen stimulation. These receptor sequences come from a human donor in good health (CMV status not recorded). Some clones in this sample may be carry-over from other donors' samples.

This chain links TRBV20-1 with TRBJ1-5; a weak D match, TRBD1 (5 bases). The CDR3 covers 14 residues. Trimming cost V 0 bases and J 5 bases, with 11 bases left between them. Germline loops: CDR1 DFQATT, CDR2 SNEGSKA (reference sequence). The CDR3 sequence: CSARDAGKDQPQHF. The CDR3 DNA reads TGCAGTGCTAGAGACGCAGGGAAGGATCAGCCCCAGCATTTT.

In this sample, this clonotype turned up a few times. The CDR3 DNA reads as TGTGCCACCAGTGACCCCAGCGGGGGGGCCTTTGATACGCAGTATTTT. Protein: CATSDPSGGAFDTQYF. The V call is TRBV24-1, the J call TRBJ2-3; 10 bases agree with TRBD2. CDR3 length: 16 residues. Trimming cost V 4 bases and J 6 bases; bases outside gene matches: 9. Germline-derived CDR1 and CDR2 are KGHDR and SFDVKD.

This sequence joins TRBV7-8 and TRBJ2-7; D unclear. The germline V gene encodes CDR1 SGHVS and CDR2 FQNEAQ. The CDR3 is made up of 15 amino acids. Trimming removed 4 bases at V and 7 bases at J, with 20 bases between. The chain's CDR3 is CASSWKSRELREQYV. The CDR3 DNA sequence: TGTGCCAGCAGCTGGAAATCTAGAGAACTTAGGGAGCAGTACGTC.

The sample holds a few counts of this clonotype. The chain has TRBV6-5 and TRBJ1-1; no reliable D call. Deletions cut 2 bases from V and 11 bases from J, with 9 bases between. Germline CDR1 MNHEY, CDR2 SVGAGI. This CDR3 is built from 11 residues. CDR3 nucleotides: TGTGCCAGCAGTTACGGGGTGTTGGCTTTCTTT. Translated: CASSYGVLAFF.

This clonotype was seen repeatedly, ten times or more. This rearrangement joins TRBV7-2 to TRBJ2-7, with 7 bases lining up with TRBD2. Unmatched junction bases numbered 10, after V lost 5 bases and J lost 6 bases. From germline, CDR1 is SGHTA and CDR2 FQGNSA. This CDR3 is built from 14 residues. CDR3: CASSPEGGYAEQYV. CDR3 nucleotides: TGTGCCAGCAGCCCGGAGGGAGGGTACGCCGAGCAGTACGTC.

V gene TRBV2 combines with J gene TRBJ2-1, with D possibly matching TRBD1 (6 bases). The CDR3 contains 15 residues. V gave up 10 bases and J gave up 7 bases, with 23 bases separating them. The germline gives CDR1 SNHLY, CDR2 FYNNEI. In DNA form, the CDR3 reads TGTGCCACCTTAGTGGATTCACAGGGAAATAATGAGCAGTTCTTC. Residues: CATLVDSQGNNEQFF.